This T cell receptor (beta chain) derives from a study of blood T cell repertoires in COVID-19. Overall study context: The United States, Italy and Spain provided the acute and convalescent COVID-19 samples. PBMCs, B-cell-depleted T cells, or T cells were the source of the cDNA or gDNA that made up the material.

Germline assignment: CDR1 SGHAT and CDR2 FQNNGV. Trimming left V 0 bases short and J 9 bases short, with 12 bases between. This CDR3 contains 15 residues. Enrolled during active infection, Seattle patients were then followed longitudinally. How the authors handled the data: Using reference gene primer amplification, nucleated cell counts were estimated. Method: immunoSEQ multiplex PCR; TCRdb's copy keeps in-frame clones and lacks some. From that table come the V and J calls and clone size; the DNA was used to work out D and trimming. The data show fewer than 350,000 clones, 90% seen once. The gene calls are TRBV11-2 and TRBJ2-6; D gene ambiguous. What was sequenced was peripheral blood. This clonotype was sampled from a woman younger than 45 with COVID-19, enrolled during active disease. The CDR3, as DNA: TGTGCCAGCAGCTTAGATCGATCCCCCAGCAACGTCCTGACTTTC. Translation gives CASSLDRSPSNVLTF.